This TCR beta chain is from a study of shared clonotypes between healthy human individuals (dated by TCRdb to between 2020 and 2021). Regarding the research as a whole: The cohort comprised two women and a few men aged 18 to 49 years. To increase sequencing depth and limit assay-specific biases, different laboratories used diverse techniques to prepare libraries and sequence TCR repertoires. For each donor, CD4 naive and CD4 memory were each run on three plates, CD8 naive on two plates, and CD8 memory on one plate. Leukapheresis yielded between about 0.9 and 9.5 billion PBMCs per donor. To estimate repertoire size and how much clonotype sharing occurs between individuals, the study deeply sequenced the blood TCR repertoires of five or six healthy adults. The investigation overall reported the following: Incomplete sequencing was indicated by rarefaction of sorted-subset datasets, despite the large sequencing depth. Estimated clonotype richness was generally larger for naive than for memory subsets. Sampling was restricted to blood, and TCR repertoires in tissue are likely to differ from TCR repertoires in blood. Because the study included only a small number of donors, the genetic and exposure-history diversity represented was limited. Pairwise subsampling led to the expectation that sequencing depth would affect the degree of clonotype sharing among donors. When a handful of donors were compared, the shared fraction of clonotypes was 5% to 6.5% for naive CD4, around 4% for naive CD8, roughly 2.5% for memory CD4, and 0.4% for memory CD8. Compared with non-shared clonotypes, clonotypes shared by all four sorted-subset donors had higher generation probabilities.

On this clone itself: Its antigen is not yet known. Base qualities are not recorded, but no much larger clone differs from it by a single base.

The germline V gene specifies MDHEN as CDR1 and SYDVKM as CDR2. The cysteine opens and the phenylalanine closes a CDR3 of 16 amino acids. Only the CDR3 part of the read is kept: 48 bases, read in frame from the first base. Trimming removed 5 bases from V and 0 bases from J; the gene matches leave 6 bases unexplained. Donors were healthy HIV-negative adults with no recently reported acute infections or vaccinations. Only Caucasian adults living in Nashville, Tennessee, USA were represented among the donors. CD4+ T cells were enriched through magnetic negative selection, after which naive cells were positively selected on CD45RA and the remaining negative fraction served as the memory subset. Blood was obtained by leukapheresis, after which PBMCs were separated by Ficoll-Histopaque density gradient centrifugation and cryopreserved in liquid nitrogen vapor phase. Analytical flow cytometry was used to check the purity and quantity of each magnetically sorted T cell population. From each sorted fraction, genomic DNA was isolated and quantified by UV absorbance on a Nanodrop 2000c.

Using the deep immunoSEQ assay, multiplex PCR amplified TCR CDR3 regions from genomic DNA. For each cell subset, the extracted genomic DNA was distributed evenly across all wells of several immunoSEQ 96-well plates, and each plate served as one replicate. For sorted subsets, about 200 ng genomic DNA, equal to 25,000 to 35,000 T cell genomes, was loaded into each replicate PCR. Purified libraries were quantified with a Qubit 3.0 fluorometer, sized on a Bioanalyzer 2100, and re-quantified with the KAPA Library Quantification kit. Each immunoSEQ 96-well plate was sequenced on its own single-read 150-cycle Illumina NextSeq 550 flow cell. As for the authors' bioinformatics: Because the immunoSEQ output held only junctional sequences and lacked quality scores, the filtering could not match the filtering applied to full-length reads. Sequences were annotated with PyIR, a Python wrapper for IgBLAST v1.9, using IMGT germline references to assign V/J genes and CDR3. Reads were filtered out if the reads had weak V/J assignments (E-value above 1e-6), no CDR3, stop codons, out-of-frame junctions, or ambiguous translated residues. V3J clonotypes were defined as sequences sharing an identical inferred V gene, J gene, and CDR3 amino acid sequence. Percentage overlap between repertoires was computed as shared unique clonotypes divided by the size of the smaller repertoire. Repertoire richness was assessed with RTK rarefaction, the Chao1 estimator, and Recon v2.1 estimates of unobserved clonotypes. OLGA was used to compute generation probabilities for all TCRbeta clonotypes that the gDNA method yielded from a few donors. TCRdb's version of the immuneACCESS table is confined to in-frame rearrangements and falls short of the full clone set. An unresolved V gene accounts for under half of the shortfall where checked; the remainder is of unknown origin. The V and J calls and clone size come from that table; D and trimming were worked out from the DNA. This sample lists 2 million to 2.5 million clones; roughly 93% were detected once. Together, the top ten hold 0.3% to 0.4% of the sample.

The chain links TRBV28 with TRBJ2-5; 10 bases in the middle match TRBD1. The sample comprised naive CD4+ T cells from PBMCs. What this sample's cell subset or site label stands for: CD45RA+ positively selected. The TCR originated in a man between 18 and 29 years old in good health. Some clones in this sample may be carry-over from other donors' samples. The base sequence is TGTGCCAGCAGTACCACCGGGACAGGGGACCAAGAGACCCAGTACTTC. Its protein is CASSTTGTGDQETQYF.